A selection of T cell receptor beta chains follows, all from one sample in a study of CD4 T cells in relation to SARS-CoV-2 and coronaviruses. No antigens are known for them. Sequenced by immunoSEQ multiplex PCR; TCRdb stores in-frame clones only, minus some. The table includes about 36,000 clones, more than 65% detected once. Sequencing used memory CD4+ T cells from PBMCs, cultured in vitro. The source is an adult with COVID-19. Each CDR3 is given with its conserved first and last residue. Fields, in order: CDR3 protein, CDR3 DNA, CDR3 length, V gene, D gene, clone size, J gene. A D gene is named only where the DNA matches it firmly. Expanded clones are given a class, and other clones once, few, many or no size at all.

CASSLVWDSIKHF TGTGCCAGCAGTTTAGTCTGGGACAGCATAAAGCATTTT 13 TRBV28 TRBD1 once TRBJ1-5
CASSPEGSATNEKLFF TGTGCCAGCAGCCCGGAGGGGTCCGCAACTAATGAAAAACTGTTTTTT 16 TRBV3-1/TRBV3-2 NA NA TRBJ1-4
CATSRGDTGKETQYF TGTGCCACCAGCAGAGGGGACACGGGGAAAGAGACCCAGTACTTC 15 TRBV15 NA NA TRBJ2-5
CAAGRYEQYF TGTGCCGCAGGGCGTTACGAGCAGTACTTC 10 TRBV30 NA once TRBJ2-7
CAISLDGILNYEQYF TGTGCCATCAGTCTAGACGGCATTCTTAACTACGAGCAGTACTTC 15 TRBV10-3 NA NA TRBJ2-7
CASAPSGTVSYEQYF TGTGCCAGCGCGCCATCCGGGACGGTTTCCTACGAGCAGTACTTC 15 TRBV3-1/TRBV3-2 NA NA TRBJ2-7
CASRIWGRLSSEAFF TGTGCCAGTAGGATATGGGGGAGGCTCAGTTCTGAAGCTTTCTTT 15 TRBV19 NA NA TRBJ1-1
CAWSVKSSGNTIYF TGTGCCTGGAGTGTAAAGAGCTCTGGAAACACCATATATTTT 14 TRBV30 NA few TRBJ1-3
CASSRLTAYSYNEQFF TGTGCCAGCAGCCGGCTAACAGCTTACTCCTACAATGAGCAGTTCTTC 16 TRBV9 NA NA TRBJ2-1
CASSSRTGGLNQPQHF TGTGCCAGCAGTTCTCGGACAGGGGGCTTGAATCAGCCCCAGCATTTT 16 TRBV27 TRBD1 NA TRBJ1-5